Presented here are 28 T cell receptor beta chains from one specimen sequenced in a study of control samples from healthy donors and cancer patients. Generated by immunoSEQ multiplex PCR, the TCRdb table keeps only in-frame clones and is missing some. The table lists roughly 130,000 clones, approximately 90% of them singletons, with approximately 9% in the top ten. Material: blood. The receptors here all came from a man aged 18-30 years in good health.

The chain employs TRBV7-6 and TRBJ2-7, with TRBD1 identical over 8 bases. V shed 1 base, J shed 1 base, and the junction held 3 bases outside the gene matches. CDR3 length: 15 residues. Germline lookup yields CDR1 SGHVS and CDR2 FNYEAQ. CDR3 sequence reads: CASSLGTGSSYEQYF. CDR3 DNA sequence: TGTGCCAGCAGCTTAGGGACAGGGTCATCCTACGAGCAGTACTTC. The full variable domain, with the rest looked up from reference TRBV7-6 and TRBJ2-7, is GAGVSQSPRYKVTKRGQDVALRCDPISGHVSLYWYRQALGQGPEFLTYFNYEAQQDKSGLPNDRFSAERPEGSISTLTIQRTEQRDSAMYRCASSLGTGSSYEQYFGPGTRLTVT.

This chain connects TRBV15 to TRBJ2-7, with D maybe TRBD1 (6 bases). Trimming cost V 1 base and J 2 bases, with 15 bases left between them. Germline V gives CDR1 LNHNV, CDR2 YYDKDF (reference sequence). The CDR3 runs to 16 residues. Here the CDR3 DNA reads TGTGCCACCAGCAGAGTCCTCCAGGGGATCCCCTACGAGCAGTACTTC. This sequence encodes CATSRVLQGIPYEQYF.

This chain uses TRBV6-2 or TRBV6-3 with TRBJ1-5; 8 bases agree with TRBD1. The V segment lost 5 bases and the J segment 4 bases; nucleotides outside the gene matches: 4. Germline loops: CDR1 MNHEY, CDR2 SVGEGT. The CDR3 consists of 14 residues. The CDR3 here is CASSTGGRNQPQHF. CDR3 coding DNA: TGTGCCAGCAGTACAGGGGGGAGAAATCAGCCCCAGCATTTT.

V gene TRBV27 combines with J gene TRBJ1-2; TRBD1 matches at 7 bases. Germline CDR1 and CDR2: MNHEY and SMNVEV (reference sequence). V trimming: 6 bases; J trimming: 3 bases; junction bases outside the gene matches: 4. CDR3 length equals 13 residues. CDR3 nucleotides: TGTGCCAGCAGGGGCAGGGGGGACTATGGCTACACCTTC. The encoded protein is CASRGRGDYGYTF.

Concerning this clone itself: Mismatch with germline at one junction end may stem from a read error. The genes are TRBV5-1 and TRBJ1-3, with 7 bases aligning to TRBD1. Per the germline V gene, CDR1 is SGHRS and CDR2 is YFSETQ. This CDR3 region has 16 residues. This CDR3 is CASSLNQGGPGNTIHF. The DNA for the CDR3 is TGCGCCAGCAGCTTGAACCAGGGGGGTCCTGGAAACACCATACATTTT. The variable domain in full, completed from reference TRBV5-1 and TRBJ1-3, reads KAGVTQTPRYLIKTRGQQVTLSCSPISGHRSVSWYQQTPGQGLQFLFEYFSETQRNKGNFPGRFSGRQFSNSRSEMNVSTLELGDSALYLCASSLNQGGPGNTIHFGEGSWLTVV.

The sample holds a few counts of this clone. The chain carries TRBV7-2 and TRBJ1-1; D possibly corresponds to TRBD1 (6 bases). CDR3 length: 14 amino acids. Between the trimmed V and J ends, which lost 2 bases and 6 bases, there was a span of 13 bases. The V gene's germline CDR1 is SGHTA and CDR2 FQGNSA. CDR3: CASSLYGGAAEAFF. DNA for the CDR3: TGTGCCAGCAGCTTATACGGGGGCGCGGCTGAAGCTTTCTTT.

The chain combines TRBV29-1 with TRBJ1-2, with D perhaps matching TRBD1 (5 bases). Germline V gene sequence: CDR1 SQVTM, CDR2 ANQGSEA. The CDR3 spans 11 residues. V lost 6 bases to trimming and J lost 6 bases, with 11 bases between them. CDR3 sequence: CSVDNRNGYTF. CDR3 nucleotide sequence: TGCAGCGTGGACAACCGAAATGGCTACACCTTC.

This clone was detected only once. The V gene is TRBV7-2, the J gene TRBJ2-5, with a weak D call TRBD2 (5 bases). V was shortened by 6 bases and J by 2 bases, with 13 bases between the two germline ends. CDR1 and CDR2 (germline): SGHTA, FQGNSA. CDR3 length: 14 amino acids. The DNA for the CDR3 is TGTGCCAGCAGTTCACTAACGGGACAAGAGACCCAGTACTTC. It translates to CASSSLTGQETQYF. Full variable domain (rest looked up from reference TRBV7-2 and TRBJ2-5): GAGVSQSPSNKVTEKGKDVELRCDPISGHTALYWYRQSLGQGLEFLIYFQGNSAPDKSGLPSDRFSAERTGGSVSTLTIQRTQQEDSAVYLCASSSLTGQETQYFGPGTRLLVL.

This clone came up once. The CDR3 nucleotides are TGTGCCAGCAGCTTAGCCCGCAACTACGAGCAGTACTTC. It is translated as CASSLARNYEQYF. The rearrangement uses TRBV11-2 and TRBJ2-7; D unresolved. Germline V gene sequence: CDR1 SGHAT, CDR2 FQNNGV. The CDR3 is 13 residues long. V was cut by 1 base and J by 3 bases, with 7 bases left in between.

The chain joins TRBV2 to TRBJ1-6; D remains ambiguous. Trimming removed 4 bases at V and 6 bases at J, with 1 base between. CDR1 SNHLY and CDR2 FYNNEI come from the germline V gene. The CDR3 spans 11 residues. The CDR3 loop is CASSGNSPLHF. The CDR3 coding sequence is TGTGCCAGCAGTGGTAATTCACCCCTCCACTTT.

The rearrangement links TRBV5-1 to TRBJ2-5, with a weak D call TRBD2 (6 bases). The germline V gene encodes CDR1 SGHRS and CDR2 YFSETQ. The CDR3 runs to 12 residues. V gave up 2 bases and J gave up 5 bases, with 7 bases separating them. CDR3 sequence reads: CASSLRGETQYF. Written as DNA, the CDR3 is TGCGCCAGCAGCTTACGGGGGGAGACCCAGTACTTC.

The CDR3 nucleotides are TGCGCCAGCAGTAGGACAGATAATGAAAAACTGTTTTTT. It encodes CASSRTDNEKLFF. The V call is TRBV5-1, the J call TRBJ1-4; D may be TRBD1 (6 bases). CDR1 SGHRS and CDR2 YFSETQ come from the germline V gene. CDR3 length: 13 residues. Trimming took 5 bases from V and 4 from J, leaving 9 bases between them.

J is TRBJ1-2 and V is TRBV5-8; D not resolved. Deletions cut 7 bases from V and 4 bases from J, with 17 bases between. CDR1 SGHTS and CDR2 YDEGEE come from the germline V gene. The length of the CDR3 is 14 residues. The CDR3 coding sequence is TGTGCCAGCGCCTCACTCCAGAGCAGCTATGGCTACACCTTC. Amino acid sequence: CASASLQSSYGYTF.

This CDR3 reads CAWSFGDRQPQHF. The CDR3 nucleotides are TGTGCCTGGAGTTTCGGGGACCGTCAGCCCCAGCATTTT. The chain couples TRBV30 to TRBJ1-5; TRBD1 is a possible D gene (5 bases). CDR1 GTSNPN and CDR2 SVGIG come from the germline V gene (reference sequence). V was cut by 2 bases and J by 6 bases, with 11 bases left in between. The CDR3 is 13 amino acids.

V gene TRBV24-1 combines with J gene TRBJ2-1; TRBD1 aligns across 9 bases. The CDR3 contains 14 residues. The ends lost 7 bases at V and 8 bases at J; junction bases unmatched: 8. Germline CDR1 is KGHDR and CDR2 is SFDVKD. The CDR3, as DNA: TGTGCCACCAGGGGACAGGGAGAGGCCGATGAGCAGTTCTTC. Its protein product is CATRGQGEADEQFF.

The chain employs TRBV12-3 or TRBV12-4 and TRBJ1-1; D remains unclear. The length of the CDR3 is 12 residues. V dropped 3 bases and J dropped 10 bases, with 12 bases sitting between them. This chain's CDR3 is CASSFPPIGAFF. The CDR3 DNA follows: TGTGCCAGCAGTTTTCCCCCCATAGGAGCTTTCTTT.

The gene calls are TRBV30 and TRBJ1-6; D remains ambiguous. V was clipped by 4 bases and J by 6 bases, with 4 bases between them. This CDR3 comprises 11 residues. Per the germline V gene, CDR1 is GTSNPN and CDR2 is SVGIG (reference sequence). The CDR3: CAWTVNSPLHF. The CDR3 DNA sequence: TGTGCCTGGACGGTTAATTCACCCCTCCACTTT.

The gene calls are TRBV21-1 and TRBJ2-5; the table's D call, TRBD1, has no DNA check behind it. TRBV21-1 is a recognized pseudogene. The CDR3 is made up of 15 amino acids. The CDR3 coding sequence is TGTGCCAGCACTAACAAAAGGGACAGCCAAGAGACCCAGTACTTC. As protein: CASTNKRDSQETQYF.

This clone occurred a few times. The chain combines TRBV29-1 with TRBJ1-1, with 9 bases identical to TRBD1. Germline V lookup: CDR1 SQVTM, CDR2 ANQGSEA. CDR3 length equals 14 residues. V shed 5 bases and J 5 bases; nucleotides not matched to a gene: 9. Written as DNA, the CDR3 is TGCAGCGTTTCTTTTTCCGGGACAGGGACTGAAGCTTTCTTT. It is translated as CSVSFSGTGTEAFF.

This rearrangement joins TRBV19 to TRBJ1-2; possibly TRBD1 for D (5 bases). Per the germline V gene, CDR1 is LNHDA and CDR2 is SQIVND (reference sequence). This CDR3 has 10 residues. Trimming stripped 6 bases from V and 8 bases from J, with 7 bases between. CDR3 sequence (DNA): TGTGCCAGTAGCGGGGACGGCTACACCTTC. It codes for CASSGDGYTF.

The chain is built from TRBV6-5 and TRBJ2-1; 10 bases align to TRBD1. The CDR3 runs to 13 residues. V shed 11 bases and J 3 bases; nucleotides not matched to a gene: 4. Germline values: CDR1 MNHEY, CDR2 SVGAGI. In DNA form, the CDR3 reads TGTGCCGGCCGGGACAGGGGCTACAATGAGCAGTTCTTC. It yields the protein CAGRDRGYNEQFF.

V is TRBV10-3 and J is TRBJ1-1; TRBD1 agrees at 8 bases. Looked up from germline, CDR1 is ENHRY and CDR2 is SYGVKD. The V and J ends lost 7 bases and 3 bases, in that order; junction bases with no gene match: 4. CDR3 length: 13 residues. For the CDR3, the DNA is TGTGCCATCATGGACAGGGAGTACACTGAAGCTTTCTTT. Translating it yields CAIMDREYTEAFF.

The V gene is TRBV6-2 or TRBV6-3, the J gene TRBJ1-1, with D possibly matching TRBD1 (5 bases). V was trimmed by 2 bases and J by 0 bases, leaving 10 bases between them. Germline-derived CDR1 and CDR2 are MNHEY and SVGEGT. This CDR3 spans 15 amino acids. The CDR3 reads CASSYDSRMNTEAFF. CDR3 in DNA: TGTGCCAGCAGTTACGACAGCCGTATGAACACTGAAGCTTTCTTT.

The rearrangement joins TRBV18 to TRBJ2-2, with D perhaps TRBD1 (5 bases). Germline V gene lookup returns CDR1 KGHSH and CDR2 LQKENI. The CDR3 length is 15 residues. V shed 3 bases and J shed 7 bases, with 15 bases lying between them. The CDR3 bases are TGTGCCAGCTCACCTCCACAGGTTCGCGGCGGGGAGCTGTTTTTT. Protein sequence: CASSPPQVRGGELFF. Based on the CDR3 plus reference TRBV18 and TRBJ2-2, the full variable domain is NAGVMQNPRHLVRRRGQEARLRCSPMKGHSHVYWYRQLPEEGLKFMVYLQKENIIDESGMPKERFSAEFPKEGPSILRIQQVVRGDSAAYFCASSPPQVRGGELFFGEGSRLTVL.

This chain joins TRBV4-2 and TRBJ1-2; D remains ambiguous. Germline assignment: CDR1 LGHNA and CDR2 YNFKEQ. The length of the CDR3 is 16 residues. The V end was cut by 3 bases, the J end by 0 bases, with 14 bases between. The CDR3 DNA reads as TGTGCCAGCAGCCAGACCCTGGACTGGACTAACTATGGCTACACCTTC. Its protein product is CASSQTLDWTNYGYTF.

The chain carries TRBV5-4 and TRBJ1-2; D uncertain. The CDR3 is 13 amino acids. Trimming cost V 5 bases and J 7 bases, with 15 bases left between them. CDR1 SGHNT and CDR2 YYREEE come from the germline V gene (reference sequence). The CDR3 sequence: CASRDPGLGGYTF. The DNA of the CDR3 is TGTGCCAGCAGGGACCCGGGGTTAGGTGGCTACACCTTC.

This chain links TRBV5-1 with TRBJ2-7; 10 bases line up with TRBD2. The J segment lost 6 bases and the V segment lost 0 bases, leaving 3 bases of the junction unmatched. CDR1 SGHRS and CDR2 YFSETQ come from the germline V gene. The CDR3 spans 14 residues. The CDR3 sequence is CASSLVSSGGEQYF. In DNA, the CDR3 is TGCGCCAGCAGCTTGGTGTCTAGCGGGGGCGAGCAGTACTTC.

V gene TRBV20-1 combines with J gene TRBJ1-1; 8 nucleotides align to TRBD1. Germline CDR1 DFQATT, CDR2 SNEGSKA (reference sequence). This CDR3 has 10 amino acids. V lost 4 bases and J lost 10; bases outside the gene matches: 2. The CDR3 sequence: CSAMDRVAFF. CDR3 DNA sequence: TGCAGTGCTATGGACAGGGTAGCTTTCTTT.